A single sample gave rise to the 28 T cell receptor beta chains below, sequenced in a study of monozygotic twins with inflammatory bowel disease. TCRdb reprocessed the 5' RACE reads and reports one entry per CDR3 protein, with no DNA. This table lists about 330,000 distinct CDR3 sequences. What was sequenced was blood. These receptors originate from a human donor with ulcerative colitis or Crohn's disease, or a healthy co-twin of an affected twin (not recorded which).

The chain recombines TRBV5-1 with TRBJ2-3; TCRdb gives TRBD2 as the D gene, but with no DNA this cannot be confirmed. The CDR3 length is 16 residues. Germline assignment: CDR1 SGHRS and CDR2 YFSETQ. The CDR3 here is CDSTYLTSGNTDTQYF.

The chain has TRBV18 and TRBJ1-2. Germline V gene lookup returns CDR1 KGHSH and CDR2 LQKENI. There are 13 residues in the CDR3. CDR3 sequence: CASSPLSGDGYTF.

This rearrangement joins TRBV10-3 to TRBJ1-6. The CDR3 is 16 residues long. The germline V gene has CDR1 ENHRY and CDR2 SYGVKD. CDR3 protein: CAISEATGTYNSPLHF.

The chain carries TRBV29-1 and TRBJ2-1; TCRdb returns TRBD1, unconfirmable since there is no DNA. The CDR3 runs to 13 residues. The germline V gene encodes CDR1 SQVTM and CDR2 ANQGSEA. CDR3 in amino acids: CAVGGISYNEQFF.

The CDR3 protein is CSVPGQTGYEQYF. The rearrangement uses TRBV20-1 and TRBJ2-7; without DNA, the TCRdb call of TRBD1 cannot be checked. CDR1 and CDR2 from the germline V gene are DFQATT and SNEGSKA (reference sequence). The CDR3 extends over 13 amino acids.

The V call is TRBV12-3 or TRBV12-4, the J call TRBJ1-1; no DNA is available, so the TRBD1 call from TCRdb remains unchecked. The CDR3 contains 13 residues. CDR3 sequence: CASTLTGWSGAFF.

The CDR3 here is CASSLNLGGSSGANVLTF. The chain uses TRBV5-1 and TRBJ2-6; the TRBD2 assignment by TCRdb is unverifiable without DNA. CDR1 and CDR2 (germline): SGHRS, YFSETQ. The CDR3 runs 18 residues. The full variable domain, rest sourced from reference TRBV5-1 and TRBJ2-6, is KAGVTQTPRYLIKTRGQQVTLSCSPISGHRSVSWYQQTPGQGLQFLFEYFSETQRNKGNFPGRFSGRQFSNSRSEMNVSTLELGDSALYLCASSLNLGGSSGANVLTFGAGSRLTVL.

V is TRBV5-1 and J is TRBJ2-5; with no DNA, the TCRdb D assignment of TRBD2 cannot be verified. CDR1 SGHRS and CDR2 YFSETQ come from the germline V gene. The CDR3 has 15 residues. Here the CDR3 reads CASAAGAPYQETQYF.

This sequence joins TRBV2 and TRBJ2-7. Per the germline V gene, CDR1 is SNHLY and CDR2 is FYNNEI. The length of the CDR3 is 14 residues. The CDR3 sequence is CASSTRGSPYEQYF.

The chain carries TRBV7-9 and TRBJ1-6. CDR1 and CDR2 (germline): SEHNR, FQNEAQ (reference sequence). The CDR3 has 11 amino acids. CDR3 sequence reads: CASSDGRPLHF.

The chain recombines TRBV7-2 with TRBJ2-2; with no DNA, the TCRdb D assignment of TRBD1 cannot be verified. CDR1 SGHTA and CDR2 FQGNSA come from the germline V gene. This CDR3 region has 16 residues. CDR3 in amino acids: CASSLGPGGDTGELFF.

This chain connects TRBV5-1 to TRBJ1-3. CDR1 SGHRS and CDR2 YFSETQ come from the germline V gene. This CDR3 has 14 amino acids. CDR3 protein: CASSLVDSGDTIYF.

The CDR3 spells CASSFRVGTEAFF. The chain combines TRBV11-2 with TRBJ1-1; TCRdb reports TRBD1, a call that lacks DNA to check it against. CDR1 and CDR2 (germline): SGHAT, FQNNGV. The CDR3 length is 13 residues.

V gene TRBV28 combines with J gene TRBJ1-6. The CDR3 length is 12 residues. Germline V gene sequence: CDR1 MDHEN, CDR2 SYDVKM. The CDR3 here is CASSLQGRVLHF.

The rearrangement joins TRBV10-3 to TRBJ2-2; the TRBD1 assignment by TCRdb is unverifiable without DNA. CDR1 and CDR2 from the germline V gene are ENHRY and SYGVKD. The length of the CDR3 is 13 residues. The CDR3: CAITGTDTGELFF.

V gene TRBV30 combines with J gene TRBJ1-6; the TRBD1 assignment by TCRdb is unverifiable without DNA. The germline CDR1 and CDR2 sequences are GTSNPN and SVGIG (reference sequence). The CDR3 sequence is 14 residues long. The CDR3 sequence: CAWGKGPGRSPLHF.

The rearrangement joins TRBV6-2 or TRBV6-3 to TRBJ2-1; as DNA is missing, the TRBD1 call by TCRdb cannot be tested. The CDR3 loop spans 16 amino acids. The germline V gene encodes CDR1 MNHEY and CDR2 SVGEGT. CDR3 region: CASSYSGGKWGNEQFF.

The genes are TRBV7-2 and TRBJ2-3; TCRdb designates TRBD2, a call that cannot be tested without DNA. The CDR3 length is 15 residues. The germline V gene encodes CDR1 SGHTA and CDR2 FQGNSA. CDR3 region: CASSGRSGRSDTQYF.

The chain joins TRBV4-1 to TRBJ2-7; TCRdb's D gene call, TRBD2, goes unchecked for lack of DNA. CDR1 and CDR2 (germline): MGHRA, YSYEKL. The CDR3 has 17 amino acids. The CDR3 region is CASSQVFTGLAVSEQYF.

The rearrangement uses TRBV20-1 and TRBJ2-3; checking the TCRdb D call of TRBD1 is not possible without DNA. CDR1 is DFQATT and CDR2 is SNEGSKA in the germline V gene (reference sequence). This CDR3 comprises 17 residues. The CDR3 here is CSGRGGIPPESTDTQYF.

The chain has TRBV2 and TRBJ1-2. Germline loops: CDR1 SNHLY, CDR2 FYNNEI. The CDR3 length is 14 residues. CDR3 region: CASSEGLGAYGHTF. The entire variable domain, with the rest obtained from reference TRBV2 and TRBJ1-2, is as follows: EPEVTQTPSHQVTQMGQEVILRCVPISNHLYFYWYRQILGQKVEFLVSFYNNEISEKSEIFDDQFSVERPDGSNFTLKIRSTKLEDSAMYFCASSEGLGAYGHTFGSGTRLTVV.

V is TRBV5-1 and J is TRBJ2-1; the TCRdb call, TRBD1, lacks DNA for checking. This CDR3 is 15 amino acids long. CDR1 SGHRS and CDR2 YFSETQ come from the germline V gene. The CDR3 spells CASSWTGQGYNEQFF.

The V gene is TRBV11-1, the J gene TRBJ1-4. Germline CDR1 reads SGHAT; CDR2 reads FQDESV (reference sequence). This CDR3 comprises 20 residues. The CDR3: CASSRKPGSSGGSTNEKLFF.

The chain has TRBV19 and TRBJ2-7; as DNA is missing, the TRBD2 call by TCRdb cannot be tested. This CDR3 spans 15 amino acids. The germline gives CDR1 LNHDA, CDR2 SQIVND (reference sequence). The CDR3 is CASRIDLRASARQYF.

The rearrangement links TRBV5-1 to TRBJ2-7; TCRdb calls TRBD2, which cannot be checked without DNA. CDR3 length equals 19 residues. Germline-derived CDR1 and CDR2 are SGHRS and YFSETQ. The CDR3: CASSSTAQGGNGHSYEQYF.

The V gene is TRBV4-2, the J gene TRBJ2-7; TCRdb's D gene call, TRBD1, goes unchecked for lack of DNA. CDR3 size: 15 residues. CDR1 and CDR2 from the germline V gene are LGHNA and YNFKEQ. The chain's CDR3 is CASSQGHRGMDEQYF.

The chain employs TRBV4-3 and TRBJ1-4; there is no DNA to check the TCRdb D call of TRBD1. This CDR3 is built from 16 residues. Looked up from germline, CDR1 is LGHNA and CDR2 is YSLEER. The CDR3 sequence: CASSPGRGFGGEKLFF.

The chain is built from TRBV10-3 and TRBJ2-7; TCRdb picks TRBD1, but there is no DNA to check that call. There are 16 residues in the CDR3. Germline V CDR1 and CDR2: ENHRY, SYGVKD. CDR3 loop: CAISDVWDRVGYEQYF.